This TCR beta chain stems from a study of cytomegalovirus exposure and HLA in healthy donors. General study findings and limits: For cytomegalovirus status, the classifier reportedly gave diagnoses with high specificity and sensitivity.

In regard to this clone: Its specificity is not known.

PCR employed 60 Vbeta and 13 Jbeta primers. Measured with immunoSEQ multiplex PCR; TCRdb has only the in-frame clones, and not every one. Altogether some 120,000 clones are present, more than 60% being singletons, with the ten largest covering roughly 3.2%. The material sequenced was PBMCs. This receptor was obtained from a man aged 30-40 years in good health and CMV-seronegative.

The CDR3 here is CASSLALSGGEPREQYF. CDR3 in DNA: TGCGCCAGCAGCTTGGCCCTTAGCGGGGGGGAGCCCCGGGAGCAGTACTTC. This chain connects TRBV5-1 to TRBJ2-7; 11 bases fit TRBD2. This CDR3 spans 17 amino acids. After removal of 0 bases from V and 7 bases from J, the junction contained 12 bases not matched to a gene. Per the germline V gene, CDR1 is SGHRS and CDR2 is YFSETQ.